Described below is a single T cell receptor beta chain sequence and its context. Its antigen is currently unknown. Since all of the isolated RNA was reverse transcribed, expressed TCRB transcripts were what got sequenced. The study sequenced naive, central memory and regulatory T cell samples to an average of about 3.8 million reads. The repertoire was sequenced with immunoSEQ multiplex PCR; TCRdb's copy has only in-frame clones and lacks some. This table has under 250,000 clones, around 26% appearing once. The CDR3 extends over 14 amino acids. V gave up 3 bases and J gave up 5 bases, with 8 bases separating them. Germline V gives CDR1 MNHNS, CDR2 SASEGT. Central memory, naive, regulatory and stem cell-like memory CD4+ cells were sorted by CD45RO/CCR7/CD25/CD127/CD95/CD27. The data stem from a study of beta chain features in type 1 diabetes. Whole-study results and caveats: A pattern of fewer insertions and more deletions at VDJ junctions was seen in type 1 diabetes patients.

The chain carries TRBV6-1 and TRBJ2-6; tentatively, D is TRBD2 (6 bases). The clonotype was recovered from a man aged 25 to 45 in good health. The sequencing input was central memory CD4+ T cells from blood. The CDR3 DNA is TGTGCCAGCAGTGAGCGGGGTCGGGCCAACGTCCTGACTTTC. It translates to CASSERGRANVLTF.